This T cell receptor (beta chain) was sequenced in a study of blood T cells in healthy people across ages. This clonotype was seen more than once but under ten times. Next came a second PCR, run for roughly 7 to 12 cycles, which used a sample-barcoded 5' primer along with a J-beta primer mix. MiXCR was run by TCRdb on the 5' RACE reads, yielding one entry per CDR3 protein. Here the sample spans fewer than 1.5 million distinct CDR3 sequences, roughly 40% being singletons. Trimming removed 4 bases from V and 7 bases from J; junction bases left unmatched: 7. This CDR3 is built from 14 residues. The TCR was taken from a woman aged 18-29 years in good health. The chain uses TRBV12-3 or TRBV12-4 and TRBJ1-5; 7 nucleotides agree with TRBD1. The specimen was blood. For the CDR3, the DNA is TGTGCCAGCAGTTCCCAGGGGGGTCCCCAGCCCCAGCATTTT. Amino acid sequence: CASSSQGGPQPQHF.